The 3 T cell receptor beta chains given below trace back to one sample, sequenced in a study of ipilimumab plus nivolumab after autologous stem cell transplantation. Method: immunoSEQ multiplex PCR; TCRdb's copy keeps in-frame clones and lacks some. The table lists some 3,100 clones, 84% of them singletons. This sample comprised PBMCs, obtained in a trial of ipilimumab plus nivolumab as post-transplant consolidation. These receptors originate from a male donor with multiple myeloma.

In its sample, this clone ranks as large (0.1 to 1%). The rearrangement links TRBV10-1 to TRBJ1-1; a possible D gene is TRBD1 (5 bases). V lost 4 bases and J 5 bases, leaving 8 bases between the germline ends. CDR1 is WNHNN and CDR2 is SYGVQD in the germline V gene (reference sequence). The CDR3 extends over 12 amino acids. The CDR3 DNA sequence: TGCGCCAGCAGTGGTGGGGGAACTGAAGCTTTCTTT. This gives the protein CASSGGGTEAFF.

The chain uses TRBV29-1 and TRBJ1-2; 7 bases are shared with TRBD1. From germline, CDR1 is SQVTM and CDR2 ANQGSEA. The trim removed 5 bases at V and 6 bases at J, leaving 21 bases unmatched. The CDR3 sequence is 17 residues long. The CDR3 bases are TGCAGCGTTCAGCAACCAAGGGGGCGTCAGGCGAAAGATGGCTACACCTTC. It codes for CSVQQPRGRQAKDGYTF.

CDR3 nucleotide sequence: TGTGCCAGCAGCGTGAGGGGTGGGGGTTTGATCGATACGCAGTATTTT. Protein: CASSVRGGGLIDTQYF. This chain connects TRBV9 to TRBJ2-3; D could derive from TRBD1 or TRBD2 (5 bases each). V was clipped by 2 bases and J by 6 bases, with 19 bases between them. The CDR3 contains 16 residues. Germline V gene sequence: CDR1 SGDLS, CDR2 YYNGEE.